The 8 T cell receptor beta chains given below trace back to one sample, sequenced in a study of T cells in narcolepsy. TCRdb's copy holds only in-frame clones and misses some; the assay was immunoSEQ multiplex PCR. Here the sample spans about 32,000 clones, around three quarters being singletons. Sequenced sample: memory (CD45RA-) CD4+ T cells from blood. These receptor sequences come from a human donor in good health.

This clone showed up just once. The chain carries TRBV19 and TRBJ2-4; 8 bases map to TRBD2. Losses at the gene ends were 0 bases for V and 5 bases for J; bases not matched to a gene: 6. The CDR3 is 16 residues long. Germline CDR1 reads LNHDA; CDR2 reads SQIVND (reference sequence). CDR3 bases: TGTGCCAGTAGTATAGATCACATAGCGGGGCAAAACATTCAGTACTTC. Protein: CASSIDHIAGQNIQYF. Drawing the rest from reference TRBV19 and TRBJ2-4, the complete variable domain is DGGITQSPKYLFRKEGQNVTLSCEQNLNHDAMYWYRQDPGQGLRLIYYSQIVNDFQKGDIAEGYSVSREKKESFPLTVTSAQKNPTAFYLCASSIDHIAGQNIQYFGAGTRLSVL.

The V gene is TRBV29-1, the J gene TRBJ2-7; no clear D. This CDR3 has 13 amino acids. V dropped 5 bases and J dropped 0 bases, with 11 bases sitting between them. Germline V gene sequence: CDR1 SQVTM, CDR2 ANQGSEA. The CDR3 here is CSVRSSYSYEQYF. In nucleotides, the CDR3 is TGCAGCGTTCGAAGCAGCTACTCCTACGAGCAGTACTTC.

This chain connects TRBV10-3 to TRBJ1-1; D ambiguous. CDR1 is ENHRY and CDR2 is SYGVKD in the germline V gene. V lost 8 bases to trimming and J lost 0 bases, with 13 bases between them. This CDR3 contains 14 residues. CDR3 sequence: CAIGPQPLNTEAFF. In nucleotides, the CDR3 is TGTGCCATCGGCCCACAGCCCTTGAACACTGAAGCTTTCTTT.

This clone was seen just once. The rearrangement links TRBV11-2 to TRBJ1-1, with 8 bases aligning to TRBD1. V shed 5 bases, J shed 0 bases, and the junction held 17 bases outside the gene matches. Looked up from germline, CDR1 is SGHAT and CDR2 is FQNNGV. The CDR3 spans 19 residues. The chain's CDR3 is CASSVGSIQGALMNTEAFF. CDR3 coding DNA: TGTGCCAGCAGCGTAGGGTCAATCCAGGGGGCGCTTATGAACACTGAAGCTTTCTTT.

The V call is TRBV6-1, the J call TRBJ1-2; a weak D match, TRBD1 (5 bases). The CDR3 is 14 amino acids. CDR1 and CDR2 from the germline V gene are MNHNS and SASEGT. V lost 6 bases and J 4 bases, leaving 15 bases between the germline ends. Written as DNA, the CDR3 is TGTGCCAGCAGCCAGGACGGGGCCCCCTATGGCTACACCTTC. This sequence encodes CASSQDGAPYGYTF.

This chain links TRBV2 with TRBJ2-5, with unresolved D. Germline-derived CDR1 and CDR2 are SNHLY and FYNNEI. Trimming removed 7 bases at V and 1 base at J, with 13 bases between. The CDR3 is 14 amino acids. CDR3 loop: CASKLGRVQETQYF. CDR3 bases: TGTGCCAGCAAGCTAGGTAGAGTCCAAGAGACCCAGTACTTC.

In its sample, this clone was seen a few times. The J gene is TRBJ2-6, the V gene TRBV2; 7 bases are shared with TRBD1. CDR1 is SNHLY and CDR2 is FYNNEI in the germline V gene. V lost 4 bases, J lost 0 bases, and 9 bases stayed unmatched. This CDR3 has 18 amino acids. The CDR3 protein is CASSALGQRGSGANVLTF. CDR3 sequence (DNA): TGTGCCAGCAGTGCACTGGGACAGAGGGGCTCTGGGGCCAACGTCCTGACTTTC.

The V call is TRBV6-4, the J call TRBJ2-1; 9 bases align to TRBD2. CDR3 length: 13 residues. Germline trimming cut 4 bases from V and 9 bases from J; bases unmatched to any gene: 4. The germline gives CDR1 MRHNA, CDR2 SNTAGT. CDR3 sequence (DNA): TGTGCCAGCAGTGGGACTAGCGATGGTGAGCAGTTCTTC. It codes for CASSGTSDGEQFF.